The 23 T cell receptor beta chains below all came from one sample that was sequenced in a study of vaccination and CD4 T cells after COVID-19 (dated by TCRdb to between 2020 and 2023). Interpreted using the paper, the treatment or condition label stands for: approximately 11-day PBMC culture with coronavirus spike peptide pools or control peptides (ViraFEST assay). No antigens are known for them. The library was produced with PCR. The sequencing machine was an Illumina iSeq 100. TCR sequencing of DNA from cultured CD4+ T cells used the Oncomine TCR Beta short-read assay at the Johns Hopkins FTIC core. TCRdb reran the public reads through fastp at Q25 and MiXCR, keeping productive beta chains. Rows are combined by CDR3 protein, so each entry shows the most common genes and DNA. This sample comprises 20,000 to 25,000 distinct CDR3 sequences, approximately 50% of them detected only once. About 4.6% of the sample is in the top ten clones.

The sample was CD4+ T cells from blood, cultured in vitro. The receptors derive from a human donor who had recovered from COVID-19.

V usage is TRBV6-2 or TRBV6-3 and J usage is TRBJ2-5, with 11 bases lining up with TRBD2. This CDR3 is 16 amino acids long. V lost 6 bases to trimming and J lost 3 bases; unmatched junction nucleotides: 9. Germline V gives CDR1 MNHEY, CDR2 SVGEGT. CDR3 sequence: CASSNLAGGYEETQYF. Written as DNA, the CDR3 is TGTGCCAGCAGCAATCTAGCGGGGGGCTATGAAGAGACCCAGTACTTC.

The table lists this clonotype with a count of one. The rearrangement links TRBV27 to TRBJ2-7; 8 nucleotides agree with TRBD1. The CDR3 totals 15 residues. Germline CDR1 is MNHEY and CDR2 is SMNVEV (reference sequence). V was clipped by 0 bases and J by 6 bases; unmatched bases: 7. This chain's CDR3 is CASSLSRTGYGEQYF. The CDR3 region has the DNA TGTGCCAGCAGTTTATCCAGGACAGGGTACGGCGAGCAGTACTTC.

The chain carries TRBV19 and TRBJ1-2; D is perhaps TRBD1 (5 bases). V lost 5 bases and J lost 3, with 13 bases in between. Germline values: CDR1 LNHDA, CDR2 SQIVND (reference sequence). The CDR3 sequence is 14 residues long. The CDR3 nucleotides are TGTGCCAGTAGTCCCGGGACTTCCCACTATGGCTACACCTTC. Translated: CASSPGTSHYGYTF.

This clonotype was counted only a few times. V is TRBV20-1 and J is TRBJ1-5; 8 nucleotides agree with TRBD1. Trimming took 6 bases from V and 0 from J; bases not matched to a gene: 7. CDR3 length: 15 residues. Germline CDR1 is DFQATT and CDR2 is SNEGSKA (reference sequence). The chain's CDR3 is CSAGTGSYSNQPQHF. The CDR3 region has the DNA TGCAGTGCCGGGACAGGCTCCTATAGCAATCAGCCCCAGCATTTT.

Here the CDR3 DNA reads TGCAGTGCTCCACGGGACGGTACCTACGAGCAGTACTTC. This translates into CSAPRDGTYEQYF. The V and J genes are TRBV20-1 and TRBJ2-7; D possibly matches TRBD1 or TRBD2 (5 bases each). Germline values: CDR1 DFQATT, CDR2 SNEGSKA (reference sequence). V was shortened by 5 bases and J by 2 bases, with 13 bases between the two germline ends. CDR3 length: 13 amino acids.

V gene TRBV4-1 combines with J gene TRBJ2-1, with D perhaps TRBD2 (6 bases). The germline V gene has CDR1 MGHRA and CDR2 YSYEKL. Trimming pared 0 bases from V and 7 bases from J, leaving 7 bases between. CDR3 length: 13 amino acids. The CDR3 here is CASSQDGRNEQFF. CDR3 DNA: TGCGCCAGCAGCCAAGATGGGAGGAATGAGCAGTTCTTC.

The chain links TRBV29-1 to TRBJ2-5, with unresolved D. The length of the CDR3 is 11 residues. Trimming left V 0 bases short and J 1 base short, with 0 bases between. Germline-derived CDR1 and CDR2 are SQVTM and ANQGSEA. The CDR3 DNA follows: TGCAGCGTTGAAGACCAAGAGACCCAGTACTTC. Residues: CSVEDQETQYF.

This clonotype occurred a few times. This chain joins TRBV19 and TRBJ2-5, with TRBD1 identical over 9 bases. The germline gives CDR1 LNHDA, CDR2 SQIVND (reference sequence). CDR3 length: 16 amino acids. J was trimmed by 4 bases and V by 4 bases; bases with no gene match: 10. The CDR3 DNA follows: TGTGCCAGTAGTAGAGCCGGGACAGGGCTCCGAGAGACCCAGTACTTC. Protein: CASSRAGTGLRETQYF.

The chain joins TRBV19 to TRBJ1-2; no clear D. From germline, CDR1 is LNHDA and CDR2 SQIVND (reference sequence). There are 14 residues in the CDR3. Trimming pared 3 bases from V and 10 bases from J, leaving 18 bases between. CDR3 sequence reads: CASSILGRESIYTF. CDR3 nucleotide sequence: TGTGCCAGTAGTATCCTGGGAAGGGAATCGATCTACACCTTC.

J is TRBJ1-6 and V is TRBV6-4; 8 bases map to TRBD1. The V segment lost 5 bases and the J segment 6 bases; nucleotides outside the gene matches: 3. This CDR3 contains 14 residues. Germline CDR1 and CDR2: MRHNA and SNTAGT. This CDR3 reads CASSIDRGNSPLHF. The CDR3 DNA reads TGTGCCAGCAGTATCGACAGGGGTAATTCACCCCTCCACTTT.

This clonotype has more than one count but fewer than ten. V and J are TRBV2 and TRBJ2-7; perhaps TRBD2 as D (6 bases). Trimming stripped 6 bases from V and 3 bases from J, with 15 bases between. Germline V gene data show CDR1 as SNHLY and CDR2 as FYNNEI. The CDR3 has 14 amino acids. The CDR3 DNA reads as TGTGCCAGCAGGGCCGGGACTCGCGACTACGAGCAGTACTTC. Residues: CASRAGTRDYEQYF.

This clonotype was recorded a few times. The CDR3 region is CAISQGQDSNQPQHF. DNA for the CDR3: TGTGCCATCAGCCAGGGGCAGGATAGCAATCAGCCCCAGCATTTT. This chain joins TRBV10-3 and TRBJ1-5, with a tentative D call TRBD1 (6 bases). In germline, CDR1 is ENHRY, CDR2 SYGVKD. V lost 6 bases and J lost 0, with 12 bases in between. This CDR3 has 15 amino acids.

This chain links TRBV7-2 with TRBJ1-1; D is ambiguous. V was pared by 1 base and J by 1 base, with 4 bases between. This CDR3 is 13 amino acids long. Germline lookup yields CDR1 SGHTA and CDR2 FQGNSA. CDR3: CASSLERNTEAFF. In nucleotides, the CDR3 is TGTGCCAGCAGCTTAGAGCGGAACACTGAAGCTTTCTTT.

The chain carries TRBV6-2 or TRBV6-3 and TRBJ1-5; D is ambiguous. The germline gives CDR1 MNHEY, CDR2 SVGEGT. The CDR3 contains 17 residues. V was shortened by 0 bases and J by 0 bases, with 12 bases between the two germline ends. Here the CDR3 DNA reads TGTGCCAGCAGTTACTCGAATGGGAGGCATAGCAATCAGCCCCAGCATTTT. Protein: CASSYSNGRHSNQPQHF.

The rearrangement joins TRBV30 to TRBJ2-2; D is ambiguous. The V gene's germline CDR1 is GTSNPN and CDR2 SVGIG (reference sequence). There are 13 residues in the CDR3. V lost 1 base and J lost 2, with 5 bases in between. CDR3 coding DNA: TGTGCCTGGAGTGCATATAACACCGGGGAGCTGTTTTTT. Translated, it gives CAWSAYNTGELFF. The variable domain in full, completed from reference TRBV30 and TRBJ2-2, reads SQTIHQWPATLVQPVGSPLSLECTVEGTSNPNLYWYRQAAGRGLQLLFYSVGIGQISSEVPQNLSASRPQDRQFILSSKKLLLSDSGFYLCAWSAYNTGELFFGEGSRLTVL.

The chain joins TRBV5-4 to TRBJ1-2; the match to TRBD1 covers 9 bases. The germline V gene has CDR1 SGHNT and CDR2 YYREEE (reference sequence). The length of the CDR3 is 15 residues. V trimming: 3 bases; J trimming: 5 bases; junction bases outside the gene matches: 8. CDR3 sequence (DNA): TGTGCCAGCAGCTCCCCGAGACAGGGGGGATATGGCTACACCTTC. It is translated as CASSSPRQGGYGYTF. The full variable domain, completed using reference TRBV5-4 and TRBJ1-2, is ETGVTQSPTHLIKTRGQQVTLRCSSQSGHNTVSWYQQALGQGPQFIFQYYREEENGRGNFPPRFSGLQFPNYSSELNVNALELDDSALYLCASSSPRQGGYGYTFGSGTRLTVV.

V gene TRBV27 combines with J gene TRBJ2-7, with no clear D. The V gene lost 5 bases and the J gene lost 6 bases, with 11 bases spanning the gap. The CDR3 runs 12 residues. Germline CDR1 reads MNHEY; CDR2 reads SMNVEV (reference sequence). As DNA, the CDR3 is TGTGCCAGCAGTCTCTCATTTGGCGAGCAGTACTTC. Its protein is CASSLSFGEQYF.

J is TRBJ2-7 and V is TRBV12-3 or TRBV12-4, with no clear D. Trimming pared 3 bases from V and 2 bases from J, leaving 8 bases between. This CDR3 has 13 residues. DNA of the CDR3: TGTGCCAGCAGTTTTAGGCAGCCCTACGAGCAGTACTTC. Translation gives CASSFRQPYEQYF.

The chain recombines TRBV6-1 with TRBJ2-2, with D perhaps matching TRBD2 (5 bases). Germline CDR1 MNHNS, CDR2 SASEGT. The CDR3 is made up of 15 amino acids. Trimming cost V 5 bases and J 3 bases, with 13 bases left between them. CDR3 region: CASSPGERYTGELFF. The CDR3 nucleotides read TGTGCCAGCAGTCCCGGCGAGCGGTACACCGGGGAGCTGTTTTTT.

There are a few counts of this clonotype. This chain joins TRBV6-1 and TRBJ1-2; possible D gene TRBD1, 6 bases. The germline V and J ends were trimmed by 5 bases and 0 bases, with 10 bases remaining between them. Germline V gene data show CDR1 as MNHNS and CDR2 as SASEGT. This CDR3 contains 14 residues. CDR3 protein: CASSTGQSNYGYTF. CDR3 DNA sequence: TGTGCCAGCAGTACTGGACAGTCTAACTATGGCTACACCTTC.

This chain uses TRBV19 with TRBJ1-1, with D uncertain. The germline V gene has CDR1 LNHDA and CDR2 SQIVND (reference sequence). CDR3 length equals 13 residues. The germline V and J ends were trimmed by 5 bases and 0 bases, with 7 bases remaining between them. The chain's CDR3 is CASSDTVNTEAFF. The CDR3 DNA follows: TGTGCCAGTAGTGACACAGTGAACACTGAAGCTTTCTTT. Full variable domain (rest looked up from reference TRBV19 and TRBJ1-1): DGGITQSPKYLFRKEGQNVTLSCEQNLNHDAMYWYRQDPGQGLRLIYYSQIVNDFQKGDIAEGYSVSREKKESFPLTVTSAQKNPTAFYLCASSDTVNTEAFFGQGTRLTVV.

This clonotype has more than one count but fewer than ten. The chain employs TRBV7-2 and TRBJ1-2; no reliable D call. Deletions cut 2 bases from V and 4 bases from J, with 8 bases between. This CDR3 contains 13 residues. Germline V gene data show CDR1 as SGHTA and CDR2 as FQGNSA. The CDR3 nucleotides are TGTGCCAGCAGCTTACCTTGGGGCTATGGCTACACCTTC. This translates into CASSLPWGYGYTF.

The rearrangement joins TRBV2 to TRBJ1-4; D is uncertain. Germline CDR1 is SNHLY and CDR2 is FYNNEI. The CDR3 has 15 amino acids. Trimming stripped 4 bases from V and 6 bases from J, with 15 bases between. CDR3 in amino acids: CASSVGLNGYEKLFF. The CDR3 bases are TGTGCCAGCAGTGTAGGGTTAAATGGATATGAAAAACTGTTTTTT.